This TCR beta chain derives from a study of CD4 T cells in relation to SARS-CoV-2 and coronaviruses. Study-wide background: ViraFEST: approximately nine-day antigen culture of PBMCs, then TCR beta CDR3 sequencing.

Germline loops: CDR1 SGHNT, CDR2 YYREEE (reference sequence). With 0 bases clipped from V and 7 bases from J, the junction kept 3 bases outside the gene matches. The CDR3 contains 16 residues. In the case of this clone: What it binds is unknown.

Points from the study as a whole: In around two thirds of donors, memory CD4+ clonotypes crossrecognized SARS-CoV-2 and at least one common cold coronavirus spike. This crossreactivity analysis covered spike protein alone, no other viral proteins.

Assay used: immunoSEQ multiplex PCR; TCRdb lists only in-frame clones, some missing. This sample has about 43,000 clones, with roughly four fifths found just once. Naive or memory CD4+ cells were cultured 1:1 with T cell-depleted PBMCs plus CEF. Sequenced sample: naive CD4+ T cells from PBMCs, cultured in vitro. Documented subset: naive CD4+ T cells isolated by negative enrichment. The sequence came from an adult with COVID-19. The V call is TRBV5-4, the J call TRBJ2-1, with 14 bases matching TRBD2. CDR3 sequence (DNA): TGTGCCAGCAGCTTGGGGGGACTAGCGGGAGAAAATGAGCAGTTCTTC. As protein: CASSLGGLAGENEQFF.